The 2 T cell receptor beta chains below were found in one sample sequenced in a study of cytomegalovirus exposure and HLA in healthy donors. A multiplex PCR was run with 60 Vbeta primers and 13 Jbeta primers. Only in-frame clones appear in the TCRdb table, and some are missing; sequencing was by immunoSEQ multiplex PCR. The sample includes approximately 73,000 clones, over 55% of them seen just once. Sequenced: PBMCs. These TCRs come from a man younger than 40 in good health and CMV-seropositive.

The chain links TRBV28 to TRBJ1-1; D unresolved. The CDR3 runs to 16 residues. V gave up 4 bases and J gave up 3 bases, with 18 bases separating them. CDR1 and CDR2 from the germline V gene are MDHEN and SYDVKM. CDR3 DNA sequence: TGTGCCAGCAGTTCTCCCTCGGAGGGTGAAGACACTGAAGCTTTCTTT. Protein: CASSSPSEGEDTEAFF. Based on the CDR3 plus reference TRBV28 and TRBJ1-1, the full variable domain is DVKVTQSSRYLVKRTGEKVFLECVQDMDHENMFWYRQDPGLGLRLIYFSYDVKMKEKGDIPEGYSVSREKKERFSLILESASTNQTSMYLCASSSPSEGEDTEAFFGQGTRLTVV.

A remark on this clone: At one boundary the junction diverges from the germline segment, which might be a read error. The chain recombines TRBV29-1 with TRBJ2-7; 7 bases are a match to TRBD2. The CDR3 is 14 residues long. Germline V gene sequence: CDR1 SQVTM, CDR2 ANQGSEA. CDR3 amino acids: CSAVKASGAYEQCF. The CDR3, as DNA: TGCAGCGCCGTGAAGGCTAGCGGTGCCTACGAGCAGTGCTTC.